This TCR beta chain was recovered during a study of cytomegalovirus exposure and HLA in healthy donors (TCRdb year 2017). Notes on the research overall: An earlier analysis of about 560 of the donors reported approximately 280 Gb of sequence data and 117 million unique TCR beta sequences obtained from around 180 million T cells. An early release that covered about 600 HLA-typed donors contained around 330 gigabases of sequencing data and 70 million to 100 million unique TCR sequences. The genetic ancestry cluster associated with self-reported Caucasian donors included 70% to 85% of the 398 genotyped donors. The aim of the study was to test whether cataloging public T cell receptors could identify signatures of past pathogen exposure. Using immunosequencing, the study profiled T cell repertoires from 550 to 750 subjects and related those repertoires to cytomegalovirus serostatus. A separate validation cohort of over 95 different subjects was used in addition to the roughly 620-subject first cohort. To predict cytomegalovirus infection status, the study brought together high-throughput TCR immunosequencing, statistical association of individual TCRs with disease status, and machine learning. In a later analysis, previously published TCR beta repertoires from hundreds of donors were re-analyzed and high-resolution HLA genotyping was added so that TCR occurrence patterns could be studied. Rather than drawing on any new phenotypic data, the later analysis identified candidate immune exposures from TCR beta sequences and the way those sequences occurred across donors. An earlier analysis of roughly 600 of the donors used high-throughput TCR beta sequencing to judge whether each TCR beta V gene segment behaved as functional or pseudogenic. Donor age, sex, ethnicity and CMV serostatus were collected together with the repertoire data. A later genetic analysis used genome-wide SNP genotypes for 398 of the 666 donors, treating that subset as a discovery cohort. All discovery cohort repertoires had been generated on a single sequencing platform. HLA typing covered class I and class II loci at four-digit resolution. The number of donors typed differed by locus, with 629-630 for A, B, C, DRB1 and DQB1, about 500 for DQA1, 600 to 610 for DPA1, and over 400 for DPB1. About five DR-DQ haplotypes were handled as single units for association and clustering, since linkage in the cohort was strong. Across 300 to 400 genotyped donors of the cohort, an average of about 250,000 unique TCR beta nucleotide sequences per donor were sequenced, and around 19% of those sequences were non-productive. The investigation overall reported the following: When HLA alleles, especially DR and DQ, strongly co-occurred, attributing TCR associations to individual alleles was difficult. A cluster of highly shared sequence variants was judged likely to represent a technical artifact of the sequencing pipeline. A few of the identified cytomegalovirus-associated TCR beta chains were confirmed in vitro to be specific for cytomegalovirus antigens. According to a later analysis, most CMV-associated TCR beta chains appeared to be HLA-restricted, and the HLA associations seemed to be driven largely by CMV exposure. In a later analysis, HLA-associated TCR beta chains were found to be more clonally expanded and to have lower generation probabilities than equally common non-associated chains. A later analysis associated 16,951 TCR beta sequences with specific HLA alleles at a false discovery rate of 0.05. A total of about 180 TCR beta chains were listed by the study as associated with cytomegalovirus. A later genetic analysis reported fewer N-insertions in productive TCRs among donors in an Asian-associated ancestry cluster than the roughly 650-donor mean. Most TCR sequences were seen in very few donors, while some public TCRs were found in many individuals. Linkage disequilibrium might explain the correlated functional status among segregating V segments, but an unknown experimental factor could not be excluded. Presence/absence analyses assumed roughly uniform sequencing depth across donors, an assumption that may not hold. This cohort had only TCR beta chains sequenced, and the lack of alpha or paired-chain data limited which features could be detected. Because counts were too low, seventeen rarely observed V segments, including chromosome 9 orphons, were left out of the earlier analysis of 587 of the donors. Several of the top co-occurrence clusters appeared to be linked to parvovirus B19, influenza, CMV and Epstein-Barr virus, according to a later analysis. Because HLA typing was missing for some donors at each locus, association tests included only the typed subset. Broadly in line with IMGT annotations, most TCR beta V segments showed up in productive rearrangements about 87% or about 30% of the time in an earlier analysis of 450 to 600 of the donors. In a later analysis, TCR association rates were found to vary across HLA loci, with the most associated TCRs seen for DRB1 alleles and the fewest for HLA-C alleles. The authors suggested that the approach could potentially be generalized to other disease states and immunological phenotypes. Immune exposure information for the cohort was limited to CMV serostatus. Cytomegalovirus status was reported to be diagnosed by the classifier with high specificity and sensitivity in both the original and validation cohorts. A further reported finding was that TCR beta sequences accurately predicted the HLA-A and HLA-B alleles for most subjects in the first cohort. An association between a missense DCLRE1C variant and V-gene and J-gene trimming of TCR beta chains was found in a later genetic analysis and replicated in an independent cohort.

The library was obtained by the immunoSEQ multiplex PCR assay. A mixture of 60 forward primers for TCR Vbeta segments and 13 reverse primers for TCR Jbeta segments was used in the multiplex PCR. The CDR3 region of rearranged TCR beta genes was amplified from genomic DNA with a multiplex PCR assay. Amplified TCR beta libraries were sequenced as 87-base-pair reads on the Illumina HiSeq System. The authors' pipeline ran thus. A later analysis tallied roughly 80 million unique TCR beta chains across the 640 or so repertoires, and approximately 12 million of those chains were shared by two or more donors. Raw reads were error-corrected and collapsed into unique sequences by a nearest-neighbor algorithm in which closely related sequences were merged to remove PCR and sequencing errors. Alignment of CDR3 sequences to IMGT reference sequences was used to assign V, D and J gene segments. For a sequence to be retained, a match of at least six nucleotides to both a V gene segment and a J gene segment was required. Rearrangements were classified as productive when the CDR3 lacked stop codons and remained in frame with V and J, and all other rearrangements were classified as non-productive. CDR3 was defined according to IMGT convention as the region running from the second conserved V-encoded cysteine to the conserved J-encoded phenylalanine. Sequences without an unambiguous match to a single V gene segment were excluded from the earlier analysis of a few hundred of the donors. In an earlier analysis of roughly 600 of the donors, a V segment was called functional when productive rearrangements were above 56.7%, and segregating when the standard deviation between donors exceeded 5%. A statistical classification framework was built to diagnose cytomegalovirus status from the catalog of TCR beta chain sequences. In a later analysis, TCR nucleotide sequences were compared against IMGT/GENE-DB human TR gene sequences so that V and J genes could be assigned. The TCRdist pipeline was used in a later analysis to assign CDR3 sequences and most-parsimonious VDJ recombination scenarios. In a later analysis, each TCR beta chain was defined by its CDR3 amino acid sequence together with its V-gene family, and reads lacking a unique V-gene family were excluded. In a later analysis, approximately 590 highly shared, low-generation-probability nucleotide sequences were removed to address suspected cross-contamination and a sequencing artifact. A later analysis calculated a clonal expansion index for each public chain from normalized within-repertoire ranks of inferred template counts. Generation probabilities in a later analysis came from a VDJ recombination model fitted to out-of-frame rearrangements, and those results were checked against IGoR. In a later analysis, hypergeometric tests were used to score TCR-TCR, TCR-HLA and TCR-CMV co-occurrence, with a repertoire-size bias correction applied to TCR pairs. False discovery rates were estimated in a later analysis by permuting HLA or CMV assignments 20 times. In a later analysis, co-occurring TCRs were grouped using DBSCAN, and TCRdist sequence similarity was added for clustering within HLA-allele-positive subsets. Co-occurrence clustering excluded repertoires with fewer than 30,000 or more than 120,000 public chains, plus five with anomalous nucleotide sharing. Not all clones reach the TCRdb copy of this immuneACCESS table, which keeps in-frame sequences only. Checked studies attribute under half of the gap to unresolved V genes and leave the rest unexplained. V, J and clone size derive from that table, while D and trimming were established from the DNA sequence. This sample holds about 100,000 clones; more than 60% were observed only once. The leading ten clones occupy approximately 5.3% of the sample.

The table lists this clone with a count of one. No cognate antigen has been identified for it. No base quality values were provided; no much bigger clone lies one nucleotide off. The cohort was made up of about 610 healthy bone marrow donors. At the time of sampling, all cohort members were nominally healthy, though unrecorded immune exposures were likely present. The donor tested CMV seropositive, placing the donor among the roughly 270 seropositive members of the cohort. Every donor gave a peripheral blood sample, and the peripheral blood mononuclear cells from that sample were used for TCR beta sequencing. Genomic DNA extraction from the blood cell samples was performed with the Qiagen DNeasy Blood Extraction Kit. This TCR came from a female donor in good health and CMV-seropositive. Input material: PBMCs.

The DNA is TGTGCCAGCAGCCAGAACAGGGCCGGGGGGGCCCAGTACTTC. The translation is CASSQNRAGGAQYF. The chain couples TRBV14 to TRBJ2-5; TRBD2 agrees with 8 junctional bases. The germline V gene encodes CDR1 SGHDN and CDR2 FVKESK. Measured from the cysteine to the phenylalanine, the CDR3 is 14 residues long. Only CDR3 DNA is held: 42 bases, read in frame from base 1. V ends up 3 bases short and J 9 bases short, with an unmatched junction base count of 9.